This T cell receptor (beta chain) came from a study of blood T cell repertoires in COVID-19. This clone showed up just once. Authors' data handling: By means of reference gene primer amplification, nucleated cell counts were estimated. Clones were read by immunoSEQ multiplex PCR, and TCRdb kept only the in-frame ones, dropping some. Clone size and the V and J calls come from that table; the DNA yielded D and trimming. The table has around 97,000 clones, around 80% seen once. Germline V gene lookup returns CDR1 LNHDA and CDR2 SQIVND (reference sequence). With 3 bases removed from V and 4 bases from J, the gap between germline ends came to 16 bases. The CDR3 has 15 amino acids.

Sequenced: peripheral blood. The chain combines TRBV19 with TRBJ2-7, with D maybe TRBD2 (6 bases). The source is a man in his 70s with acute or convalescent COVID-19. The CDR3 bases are TGTGCCAGTAGTATCGGGCCCGGGAGCAGTTACGAGCAGTACTTC. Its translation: CASSIGPGSSYEQYF.